One sample yielded the 15 T cell receptor beta chains listed below, sequenced in a study of spatial heterogeneity in lung cancer. Time point specified: sample taken at primary tumor resection. Unsorted tumor, nontumor lung tissue or cryopreserved PBMC supplied the whole RNA. TCRdb analysed the 5' RACE reads with MiXCR anew, one entry per CDR3 protein. The sample includes about 29,000 distinct CDR3 sequences, 8.4% of them seen just once. The sequences come from PBMCs, collected at surgery. These receptors were obtained from a female donor with early-stage non-small cell lung cancer.

This clonotype was seen repeatedly, ten times or more. This chain links TRBV5-1 with TRBJ2-7; 7 positions agree with TRBD1. This CDR3 is built from 13 residues. Unmatched junction bases numbered 3, after V lost 4 bases and J lost 2 bases. Germline CDR1 reads SGHRS; CDR2 reads YFSETQ. The CDR3 DNA sequence: TGCGCCAGCAGCAGGGGACAGACCTACGAGCAGTACTTC. The encoded protein is CASSRGQTYEQYF.

This clonotype was seen many times. V usage is TRBV6-2 or TRBV6-3 and J usage is TRBJ2-1, with D hard to call. Germline-derived CDR1 and CDR2 are MNHEY and SVGEGT. The CDR3 extends over 13 amino acids. The germline V and J ends were trimmed by 4 bases and 4 bases, with 8 bases remaining between them. The CDR3 here is CASSSGRYNEQFF. Written as DNA, the CDR3 is TGTGCCAGCAGTTCTGGACGGTACAATGAGCAGTTCTTC.

This clonotype was seen many times. The chain employs TRBV11-3 and TRBJ1-1, with no clear D. The CDR3 sequence is 14 residues long. V was trimmed by 4 bases and J by 4 bases, leaving 13 bases between them. The germline gives CDR1 SGHNT, CDR2 YENEEA. In DNA form, the CDR3 reads TGTGCCAGCAGCTCCTCGCGTCGAAGCACTGAAGCTTTCTTT. This codes for CASSSSRRSTEAFF.

This clonotype was observed a few times. The chain links TRBV2 to TRBJ1-2; 7 positions match TRBD1. J lost 2 bases, V lost 6 bases, and 6 bases had no gene match. Germline assignment: CDR1 SNHLY and CDR2 FYNNEI. CDR3 size: 14 residues. CDR3 amino acids: CASSPTGDNYGYTF. In DNA, the CDR3 is TGTGCCAGCAGCCCAACAGGGGACAACTATGGCTACACCTTC.

This clonotype was found many times. The chain is built from TRBV6-2 or TRBV6-3 and TRBJ1-2, with 7 bases matching TRBD1. The germline gives CDR1 MNHEY, CDR2 SVGEGT. J lost 7 bases, V lost 7 bases, and 12 bases had no gene match. This CDR3 is 14 amino acids long. The CDR3 spells CASTREQGRSGYTF. CDR3 in DNA: TGTGCCAGCACCCGCGAACAGGGGAGGAGTGGCTACACCTTC.

In its sample, this clonotype was seen many times. The chain is built from TRBV4-3 and TRBJ2-7; 15 bases are shared with TRBD2. The trim removed 4 bases at V and 7 bases at J, leaving 2 bases unmatched. Germline CDR1 and CDR2: LGHNA and YSLEER. This CDR3 has 14 amino acids. For the CDR3, the DNA is TGCGCCAGCAGCCGAGGGACTAGCGGGAGGGAGCAGTACGTC. It encodes CASSRGTSGREQYV.

A few counts support this clonotype. The chain recombines TRBV19 with TRBJ1-2; 8 nucleotides match TRBD1. Germline CDR1 is LNHDA and CDR2 is SQIVND (reference sequence). This CDR3 contains 14 residues. With V trimmed by 6 bases and J by 6 bases, 9 bases remained unmatched. For the CDR3, the DNA is TGTGCCAGTAGCCCCGGGACAGGTTCCCATGGCTACACCTTC. Translating it yields CASSPGTGSHGYTF.

The sample holds a few counts of this clonotype. V is TRBV9 and J is TRBJ1-3, with 7 bases matching TRBD1. The V and J ends lost 1 base and 7 bases, in that order; junction bases with no gene match: 8. This CDR3 has 15 amino acids. CDR1 and CDR2 (germline): SGDLS, YYNGEE. CDR3 amino acids: CASSVRGDSRNTIYF. The CDR3 DNA reads TGTGCCAGCAGCGTAAGAGGGGACAGCCGGAACACCATATATTTT.

The V call is TRBV12-3 or TRBV12-4, the J call TRBJ2-5, with a possible D match to TRBD1 (5 bases). With 3 bases removed from V and 1 base from J, the gap between germline ends came to 15 bases. This CDR3 is 16 amino acids long. CDR3 sequence (DNA): TGTGCCAGCAGTTTGGGGCTATCCGCTCTCCAAGAGACCCAGTACTTC. Translated: CASSLGLSALQETQYF.

This clonotype was recorded many times. The genes are TRBV7-3 and TRBJ2-7; a weak D match, TRBD2 (5 bases). Germline CDR1 is SGHTA and CDR2 is FQGTGA. This CDR3 contains 13 residues. Trimming shortened V by 0 bases and J by 7 bases, and 10 bases separated the two germline ends. In nucleotides, the CDR3 is TGTGCCAGCAGCTTAACGCCGGGAAGTGAGCAGTACTTC. Residues: CASSLTPGSEQYF.

This clonotype was counted a few times. The chain uses TRBV5-4 and TRBJ2-3, with a possible D match to TRBD1 (5 bases). This CDR3 has 14 residues. Germline loops: CDR1 SGHNT, CDR2 YYREEE (reference sequence). Trimming removed 0 bases at V and 6 bases at J, with 11 bases between. The CDR3 is CASSLGTPVDTQYF. The DNA for the CDR3 is TGTGCCAGCAGCTTGGGGACACCGGTGGATACGCAGTATTTT.

This rearrangement joins TRBV3-1 to TRBJ2-1, with TRBD2 identical over 7 bases. This CDR3 spans 15 amino acids. Germline V gives CDR1 LGHDT, CDR2 YNNKEL (reference sequence). Trimming at V came to 4 bases and at J to 9 bases, leaving 12 bases not matched to a gene. This CDR3 reads CASSPDSGLAGEQFF. As DNA, the CDR3 is TGTGCCAGCAGCCCCGATAGCGGGTTGGCGGGTGAGCAGTTCTTC.

The rearrangement links TRBV20-1 to TRBJ2-5, with a possible D match to TRBD1 (5 bases). The CDR3 is 17 residues long. Trimming shortened V by 3 bases and J by 2 bases, and 22 bases separated the two germline ends. CDR1 and CDR2 from the germline V gene are DFQATT and SNEGSKA (reference sequence). CDR3 in amino acids: CSARPRSRVMWQETQYF. CDR3 DNA: TGCAGTGCTAGGCCTCGTAGCAGGGTGATGTGGCAAGAGACCCAGTACTTC.

This clonotype appeared many times. The chain links TRBV20-1 to TRBJ2-1; 9 positions match TRBD2. V shed 5 bases, J shed 4 bases, and the junction held 6 bases outside the gene matches. The CDR3 consists of 14 residues. Looked up from germline, CDR1 is DFQATT and CDR2 is SNEGSKA (reference sequence). The CDR3 nucleotides read TGCAGTGCTCGTAGCGGGAGACTTTACAATGAGCAGTTCTTC. Translated: CSARSGRLYNEQFF.

This clonotype was recorded many times. This chain connects TRBV5-1 to TRBJ2-5; a possible D gene is TRBD1 (7 bases). V was pared by 4 bases and J by 0 bases, with 19 bases between. The CDR3 runs 17 residues. CDR1 is SGHRS, CDR2 YFSETQ, per germline. The CDR3 region is CASSPVRGGTDQETQYF. The CDR3 DNA is TGCGCCAGCAGCCCGGTGAGAGGGGGGACAGACCAAGAGACCCAGTACTTC.